Described below is a single T cell receptor beta chain sequence and its context. Its antigen is currently not known. Per-nucleotide qualities are absent, and no much larger clonotype sits a single base away. This entry is derived from a study of blood T cell repertoires in COVID-19 (TCRdb year 2020). As for the study more broadly: Collaborator samples came from the United States, Italy and Spain and covered acute and convalescent phases of COVID-19. The prospective study material was composed of cDNA or gDNA derived from T cells, B-cell-depleted T cells, or PBMCs. Subjects who had been exposed to COVID-19, were actively infected with it, or had recovered from it provided the deeply sampled blood TCRbeta repertoires that made up the dataset. The repertoires were released in a freely available public database meant as a resource for research on the immune response to SARS-CoV-2. The samples were drawn from the first 160 participants of the ongoing ImmuneRACE study and from over 950 subjects provided by 6 global collaborators. The sample metadata nearly always contained a de-identified subject ID, COVID-19 status, age in years and sex. Where HLA class I and class II types were available, the types were taken from metadata supplied by the sample provider, not from assay-based typing.

TCRbeta CDR3 regions were amplified from genomic DNA by means of the immunoSEQ Assay, a bias-controlled multiplex PCR. Turning to the authors' computational methods: Within the assay, amplification of reference gene primers was used to estimate how many nucleated cells each sample contained. To quantify the absolute abundance of each unique TCRbeta CDR3 rearrangement, sequence reads were collapsed and filtered. For each sample, productive Simpson clonality was calculated as the square root of Simpson's diversity index across productive rearrangements. TCRdb mirrors the immuneACCESS table, restricted to in-frame sequences. Some clones are absent from its copies; in checked studies, under half trace to an unresolved V gene, and the reason for the others is unknown. D and trimming come from the DNA, and the V and J calls and clone size come from that table. The sample table records roughly 430,000 clones; approximately 85% of these occur just once. Of the sample, around 1.9% falls within the top ten clones.

For this chain, trimming is 6 bases at the V end and 7 bases at the J end, and the number of junction bases without a gene match is 12. CDR1 SNHLY and CDR2 FYNNEI were looked up in the germline V gene. The CDR3 contains 15 residues, cysteine and phenylalanine counted. CDR3 DNA is the only sequence kept; it has 45 bases, read in frame from the first base. The study at large found these results: The quantity of clinical and demographic metadata differed by source and by participant and was supplied without curation.

In the prospective study, participants were 18 to 89 years old, resided in around 25 geographic areas of the United States, and were enrolled through a virtual design. To assign participants to cohorts, the prospective study relied on clinical history that participants themselves reported in a screening survey and a study questionnaire. Mobile phlebotomists in the prospective study collected whole blood, serum and a nasopharyngeal or oropharyngeal swab from every participant. Over a roughly 2-month period, participants in the prospective study had the option of providing additional blood draws and questionnaires. Before DNA extraction, prospective study blood samples were shipped either frozen or at room temperature.

Sequencing used PBMCs or T cells enriched from blood (not recorded which). The origin of this receptor is a woman in her thirties or forties with acute COVID-19. The chain uses TRBV2 and TRBJ2-1; 7 middle bases align to TRBD1. The sequence in DNA is TGTGCCAGCAGAGCACAGGGGATAAGTAAGAATGAGCAGTTCTTC. The resulting protein is CASRAQGISKNEQFF.